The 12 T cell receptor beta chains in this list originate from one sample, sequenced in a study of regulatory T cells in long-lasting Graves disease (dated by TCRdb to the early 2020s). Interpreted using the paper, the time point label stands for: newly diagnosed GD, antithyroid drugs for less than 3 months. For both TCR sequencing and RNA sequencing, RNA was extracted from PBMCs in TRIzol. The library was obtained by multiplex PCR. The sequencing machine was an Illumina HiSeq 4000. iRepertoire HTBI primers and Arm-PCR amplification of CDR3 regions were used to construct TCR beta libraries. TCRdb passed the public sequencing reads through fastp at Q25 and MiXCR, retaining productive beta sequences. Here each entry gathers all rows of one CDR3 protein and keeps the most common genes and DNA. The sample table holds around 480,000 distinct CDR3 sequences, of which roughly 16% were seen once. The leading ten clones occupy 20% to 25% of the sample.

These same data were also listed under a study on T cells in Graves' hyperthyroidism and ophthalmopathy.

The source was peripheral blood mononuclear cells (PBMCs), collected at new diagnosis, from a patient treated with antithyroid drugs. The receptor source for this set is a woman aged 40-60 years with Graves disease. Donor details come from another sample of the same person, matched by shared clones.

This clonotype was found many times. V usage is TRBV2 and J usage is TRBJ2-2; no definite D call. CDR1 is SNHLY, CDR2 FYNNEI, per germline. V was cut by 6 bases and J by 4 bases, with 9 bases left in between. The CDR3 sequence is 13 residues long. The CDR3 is CASSIKITGELFF. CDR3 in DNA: TGTGCCAGCAGCATCAAGATCACCGGGGAGCTGTTTTTT. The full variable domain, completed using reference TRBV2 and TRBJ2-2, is EPEVTQTPSHQVTQMGQEVILRCVPISNHLYFYWYRQILGQKVEFLVSFYNNEISEKSEIFDDQFSVERPDGSNFTLKIRSTKLEDSAMYFCASSIKITGELFFGEGSRLTVL.

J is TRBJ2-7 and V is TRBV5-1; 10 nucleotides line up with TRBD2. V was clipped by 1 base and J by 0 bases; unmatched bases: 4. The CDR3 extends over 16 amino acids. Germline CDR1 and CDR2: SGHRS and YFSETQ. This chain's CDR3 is CASSLLAGDISYEQYV. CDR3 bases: TGCGCCAGCAGCTTGCTAGCGGGGGATATCTCCTACGAGCAGTACGTC.

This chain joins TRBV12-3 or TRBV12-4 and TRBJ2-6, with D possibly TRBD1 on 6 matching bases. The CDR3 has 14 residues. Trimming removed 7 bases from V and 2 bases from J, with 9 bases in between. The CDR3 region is CASKTGTGANVLTF. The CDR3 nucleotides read TGTGCCAGCAAAACAGGGACTGGGGCCAACGTCCTGACTTTC.

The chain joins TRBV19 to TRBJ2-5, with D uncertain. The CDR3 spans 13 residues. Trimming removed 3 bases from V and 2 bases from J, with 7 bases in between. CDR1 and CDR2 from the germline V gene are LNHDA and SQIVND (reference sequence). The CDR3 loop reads CASSMGDQETQYF. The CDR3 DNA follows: TGTGCCAGTAGTATGGGTGATCAAGAGACCCAGTACTTC.

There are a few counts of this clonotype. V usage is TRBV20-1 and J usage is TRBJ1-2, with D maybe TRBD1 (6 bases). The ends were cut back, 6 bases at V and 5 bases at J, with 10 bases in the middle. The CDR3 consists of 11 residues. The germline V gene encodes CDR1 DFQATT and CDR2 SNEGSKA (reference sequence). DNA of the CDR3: TGCAGTGCCGGCAGGGGATATGGCTACACCTTC. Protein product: CSAGRGYGYTF.

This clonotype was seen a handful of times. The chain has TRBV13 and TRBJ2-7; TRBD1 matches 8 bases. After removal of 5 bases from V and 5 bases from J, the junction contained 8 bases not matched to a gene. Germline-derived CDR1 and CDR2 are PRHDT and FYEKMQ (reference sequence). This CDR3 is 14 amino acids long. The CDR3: CASSRDRGYHEQYF. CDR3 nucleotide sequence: TGTGCCAGCAGCCGAGACAGGGGCTACCACGAGCAGTACTTC.

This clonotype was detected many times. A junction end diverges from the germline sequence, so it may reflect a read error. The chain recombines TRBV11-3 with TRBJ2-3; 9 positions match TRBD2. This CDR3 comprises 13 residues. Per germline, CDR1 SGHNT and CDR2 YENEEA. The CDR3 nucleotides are TGTGCCAGCTCCGGGACTAGCAAAGATACGCAGTATTTT. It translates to CASSGTSKDTQYF.

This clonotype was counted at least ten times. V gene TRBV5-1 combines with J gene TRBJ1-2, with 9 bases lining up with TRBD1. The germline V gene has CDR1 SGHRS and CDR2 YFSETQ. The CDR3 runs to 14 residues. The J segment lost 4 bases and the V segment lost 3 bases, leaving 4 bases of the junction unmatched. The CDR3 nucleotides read TGCGCCAGCAGCTGGGGACAGGGTTCCTATGGCTACACCTTC. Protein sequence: CASSWGQGSYGYTF.

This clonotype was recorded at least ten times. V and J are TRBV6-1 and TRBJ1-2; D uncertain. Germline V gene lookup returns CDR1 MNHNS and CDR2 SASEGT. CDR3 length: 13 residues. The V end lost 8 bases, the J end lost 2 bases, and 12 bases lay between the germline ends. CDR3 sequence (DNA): TGTGCCAGCGCTCTTGAAGTCAACTATGGCTACACCTTC. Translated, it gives CASALEVNYGYTF.

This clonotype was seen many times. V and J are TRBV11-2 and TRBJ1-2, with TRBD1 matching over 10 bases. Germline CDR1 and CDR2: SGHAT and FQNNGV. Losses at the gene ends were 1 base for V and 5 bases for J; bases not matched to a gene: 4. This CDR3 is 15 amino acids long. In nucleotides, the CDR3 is TGTGCCAGCAGCTTAGTGGGGACAGGGGATTATGGCTACACCTTC. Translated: CASSLVGTGDYGYTF.

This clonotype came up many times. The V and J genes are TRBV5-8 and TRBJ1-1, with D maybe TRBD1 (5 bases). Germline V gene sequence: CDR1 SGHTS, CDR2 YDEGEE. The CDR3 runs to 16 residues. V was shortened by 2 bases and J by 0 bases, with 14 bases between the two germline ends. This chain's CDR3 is CASSFGAGTMNTEAFF. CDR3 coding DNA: TGTGCCAGCAGCTTTGGGGCAGGGACCATGAACACTGAAGCTTTCTTT.

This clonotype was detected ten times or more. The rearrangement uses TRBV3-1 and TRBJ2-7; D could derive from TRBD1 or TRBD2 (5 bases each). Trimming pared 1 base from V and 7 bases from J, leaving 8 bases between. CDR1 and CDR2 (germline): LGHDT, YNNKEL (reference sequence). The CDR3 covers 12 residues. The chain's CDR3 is CASSQGGMEQYF. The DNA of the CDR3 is TGTGCCAGCAGCCAAGGGGGGATGGAGCAGTACTTC.